This record looks at one T cell receptor beta chain sequence and its context. Its specificity is not known. Germline values: CDR1 SGHTA, CDR2 FQGTGA. This CDR3 comprises 12 residues. V was trimmed by 4 bases and J by 5 bases, leaving 5 bases between them. The data were obtained in a study of cytomegalovirus exposure and HLA in healthy donors. PCR was performed using 60 Vbeta and 13 Jbeta primers. Original handling: Later analysis identified tens of millions of unique TCR beta chains, about 10 million shared. Data came from immunoSEQ multiplex PCR; TCRdb stores just in-frame clones and leaves some out. V, J and clone size reflect that table, while D and trimming were determined from the DNA. The data hold 200,000 or so clones, with roughly 83% observed a single time. Study-wide results and limits: A prior analysis recorded that most TCR beta V segments were productive about 87% or about 30% of the time.

This receptor was identified in a girl between 10 and 17 years old in good health and CMV-seronegative. The chain uses TRBV7-3 and TRBJ2-2; D is undetermined. The sample consisted of PBMCs. The CDR3 nucleotides read TGTGCCAGCAGCTATCAGACCGGGGAGCTGTTTTTT. Translation: CASSYQTGELFF.